Each of the 10 T cell receptor beta chains below was sequenced from the same sample in a study of vaccination and CD4 T cells after COVID-19. Their antigens remain unidentified. An Oncomine TCR Beta short-read assay was used to sequence the DNA from cultured CD4+ T cells. TCRdb passed the PCR reads through MiXCR, listing each CDR3 protein once. This sample has approximately 10,000 distinct CDR3 sequences, with around 75% found just once. Treatment noted: roughly 10-day PBMC culture with coronavirus spike peptide pools or control peptides (ViraFEST assay). Sequences were obtained from CD4+ T cells from blood, cultured in vitro. The receptors come from a human donor who had recovered from COVID-19.

The chain carries TRBV6-5 and TRBJ2-2; D is unresolved. There are 13 residues in the CDR3. V shed 1 base and J shed 4 bases, with 4 bases lying between them. From germline, CDR1 is MNHEY and CDR2 SVGAGI. CDR3: CASSYFGTGELFF. The DNA for the CDR3 is TGTGCCAGCAGTTACTTTGGCACCGGGGAGCTGTTTTTT.

The chain combines TRBV4-3 with TRBJ1-2, with D maybe TRBD1 (6 bases). The V gene's germline CDR1 is LGHNA and CDR2 YSLEER. The CDR3 sequence is 15 residues long. Between the trimmed V and J ends, which lost 2 bases and 2 bases, there was a span of 12 bases. The CDR3 DNA follows: TGCGCCAGCAGCCAAAGTCCGCAGGGGAACTATGGCTACACCTTC. It is translated as CASSQSPQGNYGYTF.

On this clonotype: Sequence at one end of the junction differs from germline and may be a read error. The V gene is TRBV12-3 or TRBV12-4, the J gene TRBJ2-2; 8 bases fit TRBD2. The CDR3 loop spans 16 amino acids. The CDR3 coding sequence is TGTGCCAGCAGTTCACTCCGGGGGGGACACACCGGAGAGCTGTTTTTT. It is translated as CASSSLRGGHTGELFF.

This clonotype was observed a few times. This chain joins TRBV25-1 and TRBJ1-3; D is undetermined. The V end lost 2 bases, the J end lost 2 bases, and 16 bases lay between the germline ends. There are 17 residues in the CDR3. The germline gives CDR1 MGHDK, CDR2 SYGVNS. As DNA, the CDR3 is TGTGCCAGCAGTGAAAGTGGGTCCAGGCTCGCTGGAAACACCATATATTTT. Translated, it gives CASSESGSRLAGNTIYF.

As concerns this clonotype: Germline and junction disagree at one end, which may indicate a read error. The V and J genes are TRBV20-1 and TRBJ2-3, with a weak D call TRBD2 (6 bases). Germline V CDR1 and CDR2: DFQATT, SNEGSKA (reference sequence). CDR3 length: 14 residues. As DNA, the CDR3 is TGCAGCGCTAGACTAGTTAGGGGCACAGATACGCAGTATTTT. Translating gives CSARLVRGTDTQYF.

This chain uses TRBV24-1 with TRBJ1-6; 7 positions agree with TRBD1. Trimming cost V 5 bases and J 6 bases; bases outside gene matches: 3. Germline CDR1 reads KGHDR; CDR2 reads SFDVKD. The CDR3 has 14 residues. Here the CDR3 DNA reads TGTGCCACCAGTGCCGGGACAGTTAATTCACCCCTCCACTTT. Translating gives CATSAGTVNSPLHF.

In this sample, this clonotype turned up a few times. This rearrangement joins TRBV6-1 to TRBJ2-2; TRBD1 might be the D (5 bases). Trimming took off 5 bases at V and 0 bases at J, with 10 bases between the two ends. This CDR3 comprises 15 residues. The V gene's germline CDR1 is MNHNS and CDR2 SASEGT. In DNA form, the CDR3 reads TGTGCCAGCAGTACCAGGGCCCCGAACACCGGGGAGCTGTTTTTT. It specifies CASSTRAPNTGELFF.

The CDR3, as DNA: TGTGCCAGCAGTCTCCACAGGGACAACACCGGGGAGCTGTTTTTT. Amino acids: CASSLHRDNTGELFF. The chain links TRBV12-3 or TRBV12-4 to TRBJ2-2; maybe TRBD1 (6 bases). The V end was cut by 5 bases, the J end by 2 bases, with 12 bases between. The CDR3 is 15 amino acids.

This clonotype was seen a single time. The genes are TRBV3-1 and TRBJ1-5; a weak D match, TRBD1 (5 bases). The CDR3 is 13 amino acids. V lost 3 bases to trimming and J lost 6 bases, with 9 bases between them. Germline V gene lookup returns CDR1 LGHDT and CDR2 YNNKEL (reference sequence). This CDR3 is CASSQGEGQPQHF. CDR3 DNA: TGTGCCAGCAGCCAGGGGGAAGGTCAGCCCCAGCATTTT. Full variable domain (remainder filled in from reference TRBV3-1 and TRBJ1-5): DTAVSQTPKYLVTQMGNDKSIKCEQNLGHDTMYWYKQDSKKFLKIMFSYNNKELIINETVPNRFSPKSPDKAHLNLHINSLELGDSAVYFCASSQGEGQPQHFGDGTRLSIL.

The V and J genes are TRBV27 and TRBJ2-2; 11 bases line up with TRBD1. The germline CDR1 and CDR2 sequences are MNHEY and SMNVEV (reference sequence). The V segment lost 5 bases and the J segment 5 bases; nucleotides outside the gene matches: 10. The CDR3 consists of 17 residues. CDR3 DNA sequence: TGTGCCAGCAGTAGAACCCCCGGACAGGGGGCAACCGGGGAGCTGTTTTTT. Its translation: CASSRTPGQGATGELFF.